This T cell receptor (beta chain) was captured in a study of response to subunit inactivated influenza vaccine. Regarding the study as a whole: New T cells are recruited in small numbers by each seasonal influenza vaccination, according to the authors' suggestion.

TCRdb used MiXCR to reprocess the RT-PCR reads, holding one entry per CDR3 protein. This sample has a few hundred thousand distinct CDR3 sequences, with 21% found just once. The CDR3 has 14 residues. Germline assignment: CDR1 MNHEY and CDR2 SMNVEV (reference sequence). V lost 3 bases, J lost 3 bases, and 1 base stayed unmatched. This clonotype was seen ten or more times. The antigen remains undetermined. The origin of this receptor is a man aged 50 to 75 who received an inactivated influenza vaccine. The material was PBMCs from blood, obtained less than 22 months after vaccination. The gene calls are TRBV27 and TRBJ1-2, with TRBD1 matching 10 bases. DNA of the CDR3: TGTGCCAGCAGTTTCGGGACAGGGGACTATGGCTACACCTTC. Its protein product is CASSFGTGDYGYTF.